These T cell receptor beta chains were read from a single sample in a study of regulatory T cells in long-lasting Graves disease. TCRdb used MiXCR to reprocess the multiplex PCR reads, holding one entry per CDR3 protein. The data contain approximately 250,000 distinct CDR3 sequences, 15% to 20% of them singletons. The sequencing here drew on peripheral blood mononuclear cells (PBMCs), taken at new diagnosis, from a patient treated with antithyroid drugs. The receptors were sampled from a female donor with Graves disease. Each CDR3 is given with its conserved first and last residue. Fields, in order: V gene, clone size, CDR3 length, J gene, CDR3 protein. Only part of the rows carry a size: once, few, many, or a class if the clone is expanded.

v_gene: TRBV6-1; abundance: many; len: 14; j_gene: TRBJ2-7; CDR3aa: CASSEKGDFLEQYF
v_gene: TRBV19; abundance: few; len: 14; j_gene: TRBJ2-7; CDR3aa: CASSISGSSYEQYF
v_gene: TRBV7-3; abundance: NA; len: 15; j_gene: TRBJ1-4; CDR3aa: CASSLNRGPGEKLFF
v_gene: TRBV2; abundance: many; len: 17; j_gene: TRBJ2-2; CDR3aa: CASSLTGGAGNTGELFF
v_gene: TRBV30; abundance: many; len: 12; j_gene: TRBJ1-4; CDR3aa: CACLQGDEKLFF
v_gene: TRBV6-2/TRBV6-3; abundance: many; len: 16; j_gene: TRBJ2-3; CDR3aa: CASSARGGLGTDTQYF
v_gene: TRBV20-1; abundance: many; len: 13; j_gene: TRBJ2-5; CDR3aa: CSGWDPRWETQYF
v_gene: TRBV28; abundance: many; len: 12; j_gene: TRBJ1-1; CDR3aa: CASAQENTEAFF
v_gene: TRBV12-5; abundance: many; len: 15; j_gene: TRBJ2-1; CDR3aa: CASGTGLAAWGEQFF
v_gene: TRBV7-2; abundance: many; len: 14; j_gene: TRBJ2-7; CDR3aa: CASSPRGQGDEQYF
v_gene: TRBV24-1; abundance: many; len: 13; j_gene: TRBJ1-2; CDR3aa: CATSEEGGYGYTF
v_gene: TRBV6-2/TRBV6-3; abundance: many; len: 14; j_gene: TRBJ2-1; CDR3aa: CASSYSLAGDEQFF
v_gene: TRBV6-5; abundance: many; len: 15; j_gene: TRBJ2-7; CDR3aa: CASSYVGLSSYEQYF
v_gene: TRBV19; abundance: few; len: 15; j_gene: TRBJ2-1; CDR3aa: CASNPGQGEGNEQFF
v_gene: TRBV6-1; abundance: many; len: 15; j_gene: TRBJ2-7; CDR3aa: CASRPGQGPSYEQYF
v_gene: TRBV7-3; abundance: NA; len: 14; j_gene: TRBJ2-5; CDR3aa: CASSPNSDQETQYF